Following are 14 T cell receptor beta chains from one sample sequenced in a study of blood T cell repertoires in COVID-19. Profiling relied on immunoSEQ multiplex PCR, and the TCRdb table lists in-frame clones only, not all of them. The sample yields about 190,000 clones, 88% seen once. The sequencing sample was made of peripheral blood. The receptors were sampled from a middle-aged man with active or convalescent COVID-19.

The chain recombines TRBV19 with TRBJ1-2; 9 bases match TRBD1. V lost 5 bases to trimming and J lost 7 bases; unmatched junction nucleotides: 14. CDR1 is LNHDA and CDR2 is SQIVND in the germline V gene (reference sequence). The CDR3 runs 16 residues. The chain's CDR3 is CASSGQGHPQLSGYTF. The CDR3, as DNA: TGTGCCAGTAGTGGACAGGGGCACCCCCAACTATCTGGCTACACCTTC.

The chain links TRBV9 to TRBJ2-5, with 7 bases lining up with TRBD2. CDR1 and CDR2 (germline): SGDLS, YYNGEE. CDR3 length: 14 residues. V was clipped by 4 bases and J by 10 bases; unmatched bases: 13. CDR3 region: CASSPEGRAGIQYF. The DNA for the CDR3 is TGTGCCAGCAGCCCCGAGGGGAGGGCTGGGATCCAGTACTTC.

The genes are TRBV12-5 and TRBJ1-5; 8 positions agree with TRBD1. Germline V gene sequence: CDR1 LGHNT, CDR2 FRNRAP. This CDR3 spans 18 amino acids. The V and J ends lost 2 bases and 0 bases, in that order; junction bases with no gene match: 9. Here the CDR3 DNA reads TGTGCTAGTGGTTTGACCCGGGACAGGCAGTATAGCAATCAGCCCCAGCATTTT. It is translated as CASGLTRDRQYSNQPQHF. Filled out from reference TRBV12-5 and TRBJ1-5, the complete variable domain reads DARVTQTPRHKVTEMGQEVTMRCQPILGHNTVFWYRQTMMQGLELLAYFRNRAPLDDSGMPKDRFSAEMPDATLATLKIQPSEPRDSAVYFCASGLTRDRQYSNQPQHFGDGTRLSIL.

This chain joins TRBV19 and TRBJ1-4; a weak D match, TRBD1 (6 bases). The CDR3 loop spans 15 amino acids. V was cut by 4 bases and J by 4 bases, with 13 bases left in between. Germline CDR1 and CDR2: LNHDA and SQIVND (reference sequence). In nucleotides, the CDR3 is TGTGCCAGTAGTAAACAGACAGGAGTTAATGAAAAACTGTTTTTT. The encoded protein is CASSKQTGVNEKLFF.

This CDR3 reads CASSPGTGAAETQYF. DNA for the CDR3: TGTGCCAGCAGCCCAGGGACAGGGGCGGCTGAGACCCAGTACTTC. The chain uses TRBV7-9 and TRBJ2-5; 10 bases map to TRBD1. Per germline, CDR1 SEHNR and CDR2 FQNEAQ (reference sequence). The V and J ends lost 5 bases and 5 bases, in that order; junction bases with no gene match: 8. CDR3 size: 15 residues.

The gene calls are TRBV5-1 and TRBJ1-6, with 7 bases identical to TRBD1. Unmatched junction bases numbered 4, after V lost 0 bases and J lost 7 bases. Germline V gene sequence: CDR1 SGHRS, CDR2 YFSETQ. The length of the CDR3 is 15 residues. DNA of the CDR3: TGCGCCAGCAGCTTGGTGCCAGGGGGAAATTCACCCCTCCACTTT. Protein: CASSLVPGGNSPLHF.

This sequence joins TRBV18 and TRBJ1-5; D gene unclear. CDR1 and CDR2 (germline): KGHSH, LQKENI. V was clipped by 6 bases and J by 5 bases, with 14 bases between them. CDR3 size: 14 residues. CDR3 region: CASSPSGGDQPQHF. Here the CDR3 DNA reads TGTGCCAGCTCTCCTTCAGGAGGCGATCAGCCCCAGCATTTT.

The chain combines TRBV7-2 with TRBJ1-3; D possibly corresponds to TRBD1 (6 bases). The CDR3 loop spans 17 amino acids. V was trimmed by 5 bases and J by 1 base, leaving 18 bases between them. Germline loops: CDR1 SGHTA, CDR2 FQGNSA. CDR3 loop: CASSPARGAGSGNTIYF. DNA for the CDR3: TGTGCCAGCAGCCCAGCTCGGGGGGCAGGGTCTGGAAACACCATATATTTT.

This sequence joins TRBV25-1 and TRBJ1-2; D remains unclear. Germline-derived CDR1 and CDR2 are MGHDK and SYGVNS. V was pared by 3 bases and J by 4 bases, with 9 bases between. The CDR3 runs to 13 residues. CDR3 DNA: TGTGCCAGCAGTGATAAACAGATCTATGGCTACACCTTC. Residues: CASSDKQIYGYTF.

The V and J genes are TRBV13 and TRBJ1-5, with TRBD1 matching 8 bases. J gave up 2 bases and V 8 bases, and 5 bases lay outside the gene matches. Per the germline V gene, CDR1 is PRHDT and CDR2 is FYEKMQ (reference sequence). CDR3 length: 14 amino acids. CDR3 region: CASLDRVCNQPQHF. The CDR3 coding sequence is TGTGCCAGCCTGGACAGGGTTTGCAATCAGCCCCAGCATTTT.

The CDR3 spells CASSLVGRSYEQYF. The CDR3 DNA follows: TGTGCCAGCAGCTTAGTTGGGCGCTCCTACGAGCAGTACTTC. V usage is TRBV13 and J usage is TRBJ2-7; D call uncertain. The length of the CDR3 is 14 residues. Germline V gives CDR1 PRHDT, CDR2 FYEKMQ (reference sequence). V lost 1 base to trimming and J lost 0 bases, with 7 bases between them.

The chain combines TRBV14 with TRBJ1-2, with D perhaps matching TRBD1 (6 bases). Trimming stripped 0 bases from V and 4 bases from J, with 12 bases between. Germline-derived CDR1 and CDR2 are SGHDN and FVKESK. The CDR3 extends over 15 amino acids. The CDR3: CASSQDITGIYGYTF. The CDR3 DNA follows: TGTGCCAGCAGCCAAGATATAACAGGGATCTATGGCTACACCTTC.

The rearrangement links TRBV2 to TRBJ2-1; tentatively, D is TRBD1 (6 bases). Trimming took 6 bases from V and 2 from J, leaving 8 bases between them. The germline CDR1 and CDR2 sequences are SNHLY and FYNNEI. The CDR3 consists of 13 residues. This chain's CDR3 is CASRDRAYNEQFF. The DNA for the CDR3 is TGTGCCAGCAGGGACAGAGCCTACAATGAGCAGTTCTTC.

V and J are TRBV2 and TRBJ1-4; D might be TRBD1 (5 bases). From germline, CDR1 is SNHLY and CDR2 FYNNEI. Trimming stripped 4 bases from V and 15 bases from J, with 21 bases between. This CDR3 is built from 14 residues. The CDR3 spells CASSVEGQGRGVFF. The CDR3 nucleotides are TGTGCCAGCAGTGTCGAGGGCCAGGGCCGGGGGGTGTTTTTT.